A selection of T cell receptor beta chains follows, all from one sample in a study of T cell responses to AZD1222 COVID-19 vaccine. Assay used: immunoSEQ multiplex PCR; TCRdb lists only in-frame clones, some missing. Of approximately 100,000 clones listed, about 88% are singletons. This specimen consisted of peripheral blood, obtained on day 0 of AZD1222 vaccination. These TCRs come from an adult in good health. Both conserved end residues are part of each CDR3. A D gene is named only where the DNA matches it firmly. The size of a clone is reported for some rows only, either as once, few or many, or as a class for expanded clones.

j_gene	v_gene	d_gene	abundance	CDR3nt	CDR3aa
TRBJ2-1	TRBV5-6	NA	NA	TGTGCCAGCAGCTTCGGACCCCTCCCTTACAATGAGCAGTTCTTC	CASSFGPLPYNEQFF
TRBJ1-2	TRBV6-1	TRBD1	few	TGTGCCAGCAGTGTGGTGGGACAGGGGGTCAAGAACTATGGCTACACCTTC	CASSVVGQGVKNYGYTF
TRBJ1-1	TRBV5-1	NA	few	TGCGCCAGCAGCCTCGGGGGGGCAGCGGAAGCTTTCTTT	CASSLGGAAEAFF
TRBJ2-7	TRBV7-9	NA	NA	TGTGCCAGCAGCTTAGGCCGGGTCGGAATTCGCTACGAGCAGTACTTC	CASSLGRVGIRYEQYF
TRBJ2-1	TRBV19	NA	NA	TGTGCCAGTAGTATTATGCACCTTGCCTACAATGAGCAGTTCTTC	CASSIMHLAYNEQFF
TRBJ2-1	TRBV6-5	NA	NA	TGTGCCAGCAGCGCCGGGACTCGCTCTTACAATGAGCAGTTCTTC	CASSAGTRSYNEQFF
TRBJ2-6	TRBV28	NA	NA	TGTGCCAGCGTGGGTTACTCTGGGGCCAACGTCCTGACTTTC	CASVGYSGANVLTF
TRBJ2-3	TRBV3-1/TRBV3-2	NA	NA	TGTGCCAGCAGTCAGACCGGGACTTTCGGAAGCACAGATACGCAGTATTTT	CASSQTGTFGSTDTQYF
TRBJ1-4	TRBV9	NA	NA	TGTGCCAGCAGCGTAGGGGCAGGGAGGGATGAAAAACTGTTTTTT	CASSVGAGRDEKLFF
TRBJ2-5	TRBV5-1	NA	few	TGCGCCAGCAGATTTGGCACGACAGGTGGTACAGAGACCCAGTACTTC	CASRFGTTGGTETQYF
TRBJ1-5	TRBV19	NA	once	TGTGCCAGTAGTCCCCGAGGTGCGACTGTGCATCAGCCCCAGCATTTT	CASSPRGATVHQPQHF
TRBJ1-5	TRBV23-1	NA	NA	TGCGCCAGCAGTCGAACAGTTTGTCTTTTATATAGCAATCAGCCCCAGCATTTT	CASSRTVCLLYSNQPQHF
TRBJ2-3	TRBV9	TRBD1	NA	TGTGCCAGCAGCTCTCACAGGGGGCAGGACACAGATACGCAGTATTTT	CASSSHRGQDTDTQYF
TRBJ2-1	TRBV28	NA	NA	TGTGCCAGCAGTTATTTCGGGGGTAATGAGCAGTTCTTC	CASSYFGGNEQFF
TRBJ2-7	TRBV6-5	NA	NA	TGTGCCAGCAGTTACTCGCGGCAGACCTACGAGCAGTACTTC	CASSYSRQTYEQYF
TRBJ2-7	TRBV6-6	TRBD2	NA	TGTGCCAGCAGTTACGCTGGCGGGAGCTCCTACGAGCAGTACTTC	CASSYAGGSSYEQYF
TRBJ2-3	TRBV7-9	NA	NA	TGTGCCAGCAGCTTGAGACTAGTCCCGGATACGCAGTATTTT	CASSLRLVPDTQYF
TRBJ2-5	TRBV5-4	NA	NA	TGTGCCAGCAGCTCCCCCGGCTCATTAGAGACCCAGTACTTC	CASSSPGSLETQYF
TRBJ2-5	TRBV6-1	NA	once	TGTGCCAGCAGTGACGGACAAGTCCAAGAGACCCAGTACTTC	CASSDGQVQETQYF
TRBJ2-1	TRBV7-8	TRBD1	once	TGTGCCAGCAGCTCGGACAGGGGAAATGAGCAGTTCTTC	CASSSDRGNEQFF
TRBJ2-3	TRBV7-8	NA	NA	TGTGCCAGCAGCTTAGCGTCCAACACAGATACGCAGTATTTT	CASSLASNTDTQYF
TRBJ2-2	TRBV7-6	NA	NA	TGTGCCAGCAGCTTAAACAGGGAGAACACCGGGGAGCTGTTTTTT	CASSLNRENTGELFF
TRBJ1-2	TRBV2	NA	NA	TGTGCCAGCAGTGACATGGGACACCCTAACTATGGCTACACCTTC	CASSDMGHPNYGYTF
TRBJ2-1	TRBV11-2	TRBD2	NA	TGTGCCAGCAGCTATACAAAAGGGGGACTAGCCTCTGAGCAGTTCTTC	CASSYTKGGLASEQFF
TRBJ2-5	TRBV3-1/TRBV3-2	NA	NA	TGTGCCAGCAGCCAAGACACAGTGCCCCGGAAGACCCAGTACTTC	CASSQDTVPRKTQYF
TRBJ1-1	TRBV18	NA	NA	TGTGCCAGCTCAAAGGACAGTCTTAACACTGAAGCTTTCTTT	CASSKDSLNTEAFF
TRBJ2-3	TRBV28	TRBD2	once	TGTGCCAGCAGTTTATATAGCGGGAGGAGCACAGATACGCAGTATTTT	CASSLYSGRSTDTQYF
TRBJ1-1	TRBV5-1	TRBD1	NA	TGCGCCAGCAGCTTCTGGACAGGGAACACTGAAGCTTTCTTT	CASSFWTGNTEAFF
TRBJ2-1	TRBV14	TRBD2	NA	TGTGCCAGCAGCCAACCTAGCGGGAGGGAGTCTAACAATGAGCAGTTCTTC	CASSQPSGRESNNEQFF
TRBJ1-1	TRBV2	NA	NA	TGTGCCAGCAGTGAAGTAGGCAACGTAGCGGTCAGGAAGAACACTGAAGCTTTCTTT	CASSEVGNVAVRKNTEAFF
TRBJ2-1	TRBV18	TRBD1	NA	TGTGCCAGCTCGCATCCGGGACAGGGTGGCAATGAGCAGTTCTTC	CASSHPGQGGNEQFF
TRBJ1-5	TRBV15	NA	NA	TGTGCCACCAGCAGAGTGGCCCCCGGCCGAAATCAGCCCCAGCATTTT	CATSRVAPGRNQPQHF
TRBJ2-2	TRBV19	NA	NA	TGTGCCAGTAGTACAGGAACCGGGGAGCTGTTTTTT	CASSTGTGELFF
TRBJ2-2	TRBV27	NA	NA	TGTGCCAGCAGTTCTGCCAGGGTTACTGGGGAGCTGTTTTTT	CASSSARVTGELFF
TRBJ2-1	TRBV5-1	TRBD1	once	TGCGCCAGCAGCTTGACAGGGGCGGATGAGCAGTTCTTC	CASSLTGADEQFF
TRBJ2-2	TRBV6-1	NA	NA	TGTGCCAGCAGTGAGGGAGATCCGAACACCGGGGAGCTGTTTTTT	CASSEGDPNTGELFF
TRBJ1-5	TRBV7-9	TRBD1	NA	TGTGCCAGCAGGGGGACAGGGGCTTATCAGCCCCAGCATTTT	CASRGTGAYQPQHF
TRBJ2-6	TRBV7-9	NA	NA	TGTGCCAGCAGCTTAACAGGAATTGGGGCCAACGTCCTGACTTTC	CASSLTGIGANVLTF
TRBJ2-3	TRBV29-1	TRBD2	NA	TGCAGCGCGGGACTAGCGGGAGGGATCACAGATACGCAGTATTTT	CSAGLAGGITDTQYF
TRBJ1-5	TRBV11-2	TRBD1	NA	TGTGCCAGCAGTGTAACAGGGGGCAGGAAGGGCAATCAGCCCCAGCATTTT	CASSVTGGRKGNQPQHF
TRBJ2-7	TRBV24-1	TRBD1	NA	TGTGCCACCGGCGACAGGGGCGAGCAGTACTTC	CATGDRGEQYF
TRBJ1-5	TRBV4-2	TRBD1	few	TGTGCCAGCAGCCCAGGGACAGGGGGCGGTCAGCCCCAGCATTTT	CASSPGTGGGQPQHF
TRBJ2-7	TRBV6-1	TRBD2	NA	TGTGCCAGCAGTGAAGCGGTACTAGCGGGTTCGTCCTACGAGCAGTACTTC	CASSEAVLAGSSYEQYF
TRBJ1-5	TRBV19	TRBD1	many	TGTGCCAGTAATAAGATGACAGGGCCTCAGCCCCAGCATTTT	CASNKMTGPQPQHF
TRBJ1-2	TRBV18	TRBD1	NA	TGTGCCAGCTCACCCCCAGCGGACAGGATTGGGGGCTACACCTTC	CASSPPADRIGGYTF
TRBJ1-4	TRBV25-1	NA	NA	TGTGCCAGCAGCAGACTGGACGAAAAACTGTTTTTT	CASSRLDEKLFF